This entry describes one TCR beta chain. What it binds is unknown. The entry originates in a study of OX40 agonist ivuxolimab in advanced cancers. Study as a whole: Past anti-PD-1, anti-PD-L1 or anti-CTLA-4 therapy was accepted, and 30% to 50% had received some.

The table came from immunoSEQ multiplex PCR; TCRdb's copy has only in-frame clones and leaves some out. The profile covers about 60,000 clones, with roughly 93% appearing a single time and about 19% taken by the ten largest. General observations from the study: The antigen specificity of the peripheral T cells (those that were expanded) was not determined.

The sequence was collected from an adult with an advanced solid tumor such as melanoma, head and neck, liver or kidney cancer. Sequenced here: CD4+ or CD8+ T cells sorted from blood, sampled in a trial of the OX40 agonist ivuxolimab.

The CDR3 DNA reads TGTGCCAGCAGCCAAGGGGACAGAACCTACGAGCAGTACTTC. It translates to CASSQGDRTYEQYF. This sequence joins TRBV5-4 and TRBJ2-7, with 7 nucleotides matching TRBD1. J was trimmed by 2 bases and V by 4 bases; bases with no gene match: 6. The germline V gene has CDR1 SGHNT and CDR2 YYREEE (reference sequence). This CDR3 has 14 residues.